Listed below are T cell receptor beta chains from one sample, sequenced in a study of T cells in Graves' hyperthyroidism and ophthalmopathy. TCRdb independently ran MiXCR on the multiplex PCR reads; one entry per CDR3 protein. The sample has over 90,000 distinct CDR3 sequences, over 45% seen once. Input material: blood. These receptors were collected from a man in his forties with Graves' hyperthyroidism. Each CDR3 is given without its conserved first and last residue. The order of the fields is J gene, V gene, CDR3 protein.

j_gene: TRBJ2-3; v_gene: TRBV11-1; CDR3aa: ASSLDGGGRRNEQY
j_gene: TRBJ1-5; v_gene: TRBV5-1; CDR3aa: ASSPGGNNQPQH
j_gene: TRBJ2-7; v_gene: TRBV7-2; CDR3aa: ASSSELNYEQY
j_gene: TRBJ1-2; v_gene: TRBV7-9; CDR3aa: ASSLPGDYGYT
j_gene: TRBJ2-7; v_gene: TRBV2; CDR3aa: ASSLQGKSYEQY
j_gene: TRBJ2-5; v_gene: TRBV6-5; CDR3aa: ASSSILAGQETQY
j_gene: TRBJ2-1; v_gene: TRBV6-6; CDR3aa: ASSYSIGASYNEQF
j_gene: TRBJ2-5; v_gene: TRBV5-6; CDR3aa: ASSPGRLVGGGTQY
j_gene: TRBJ2-3; v_gene: TRBV7-9; CDR3aa: ASGLDRTPY
j_gene: TRBJ2-3; v_gene: TRBV7-9; CDR3aa: ASRLPGPNTDTQY
j_gene: TRBJ2-3; v_gene: TRBV11-2; CDR3aa: ASSLGTRADTQY
j_gene: TRBJ1-4; v_gene: TRBV7-9; CDR3aa: ASSPRLNEKLF
j_gene: TRBJ2-6; v_gene: TRBV6-5; CDR3aa: ASSFGQRSGANVLT
j_gene: TRBJ2-1; v_gene: TRBV29-1; CDR3aa: SVSGGTPPYNEQF
j_gene: TRBJ2-5; v_gene: TRBV20-1; CDR3aa: SAKTDTGGKETQY
j_gene: TRBJ1-2; v_gene: TRBV7-2; CDR3aa: ASSLVGVFVGYT
j_gene: TRBJ1-1; v_gene: TRBV4-2; CDR3aa: ASSQEGGGNTEAF